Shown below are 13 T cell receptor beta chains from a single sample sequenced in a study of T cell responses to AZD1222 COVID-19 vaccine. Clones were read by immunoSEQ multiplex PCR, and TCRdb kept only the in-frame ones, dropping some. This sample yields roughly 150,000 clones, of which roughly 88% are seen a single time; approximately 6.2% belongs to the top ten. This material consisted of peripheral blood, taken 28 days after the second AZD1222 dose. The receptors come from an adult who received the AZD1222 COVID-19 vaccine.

The CDR3 loop is CASSQSRSYGYTF. CDR3 nucleotides: TGCGCCAGCAGCCAATCCAGAAGCTATGGCTACACCTTC. The chain couples TRBV5-1 to TRBJ1-2; D gene uncertain. The CDR3 spans 13 residues. Trimming removed 4 bases from V and 4 bases from J, with 11 bases in between. CDR1 SGHRS and CDR2 YFSETQ come from the germline V gene.

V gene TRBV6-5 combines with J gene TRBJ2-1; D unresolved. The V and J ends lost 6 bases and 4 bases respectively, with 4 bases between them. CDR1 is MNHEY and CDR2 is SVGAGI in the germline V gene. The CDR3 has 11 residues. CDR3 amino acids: CASRTYNEQFF. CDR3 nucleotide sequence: TGTGCCAGCAGAACATACAATGAGCAGTTCTTC.

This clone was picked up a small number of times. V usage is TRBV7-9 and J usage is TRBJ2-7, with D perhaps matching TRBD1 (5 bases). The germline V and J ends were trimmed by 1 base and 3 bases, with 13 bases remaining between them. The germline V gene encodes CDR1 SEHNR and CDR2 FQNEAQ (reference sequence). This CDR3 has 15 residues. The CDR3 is CASSLVQGAIYEQYF. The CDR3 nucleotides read TGTGCCAGCAGCTTAGTTCAAGGGGCGATCTACGAGCAGTACTTC.

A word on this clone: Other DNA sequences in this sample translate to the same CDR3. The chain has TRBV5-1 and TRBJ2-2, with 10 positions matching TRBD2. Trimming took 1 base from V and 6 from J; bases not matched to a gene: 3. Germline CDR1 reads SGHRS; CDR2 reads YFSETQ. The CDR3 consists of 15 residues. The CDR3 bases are TGCGCCAGCAGCTTGTCTCTAGCGGGGGCCGGGGAGCTGTTTTTT. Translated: CASSLSLAGAGELFF.

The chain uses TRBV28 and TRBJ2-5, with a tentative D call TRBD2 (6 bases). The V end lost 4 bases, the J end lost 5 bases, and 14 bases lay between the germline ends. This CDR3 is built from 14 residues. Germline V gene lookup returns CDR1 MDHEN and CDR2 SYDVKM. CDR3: CASSSSLAIETQYF. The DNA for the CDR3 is TGTGCCAGCAGTTCCTCCCTAGCGATTGAGACCCAGTACTTC.

CDR3: CASSQGQDRVLNIQYF. The CDR3 DNA follows: TGTGCCAGCAGCCAAGGACAGGACAGGGTGTTGAACATTCAGTACTTC. The rearrangement links TRBV5-4 to TRBJ2-4, with TRBD1 matching 8 bases. CDR3 length: 16 amino acids. Trimming removed 4 bases from V and 7 bases from J; junction bases left unmatched: 13. Germline values: CDR1 SGHNT, CDR2 YYREEE (reference sequence).

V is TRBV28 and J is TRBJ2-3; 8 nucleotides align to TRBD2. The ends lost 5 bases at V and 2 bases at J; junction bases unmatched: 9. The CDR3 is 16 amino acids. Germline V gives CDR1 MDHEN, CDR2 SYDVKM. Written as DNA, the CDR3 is TGTGCCAGCAGTATCTCACATAGCGGGGACACAGATACGCAGTATTTT. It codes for CASSISHSGDTDTQYF.

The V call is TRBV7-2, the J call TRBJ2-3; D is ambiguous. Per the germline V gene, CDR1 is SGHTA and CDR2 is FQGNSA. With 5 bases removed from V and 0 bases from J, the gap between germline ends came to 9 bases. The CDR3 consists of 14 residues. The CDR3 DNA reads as TGTGCCAGCAGCCCCACTACTAGCACAGATACGCAGTATTTT. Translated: CASSPTTSTDTQYF.

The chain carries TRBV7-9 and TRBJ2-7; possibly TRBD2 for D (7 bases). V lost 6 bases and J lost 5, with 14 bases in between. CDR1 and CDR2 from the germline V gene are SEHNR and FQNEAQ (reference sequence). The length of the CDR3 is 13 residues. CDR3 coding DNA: TGTGCCAGCAGTATAGGGGGGGACGACGAGCAGTACTTC. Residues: CASSIGGDDEQYF.

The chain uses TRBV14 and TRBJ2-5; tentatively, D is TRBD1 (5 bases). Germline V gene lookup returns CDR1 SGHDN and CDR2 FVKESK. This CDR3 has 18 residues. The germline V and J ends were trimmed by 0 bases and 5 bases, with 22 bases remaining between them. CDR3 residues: CASSQETEKPFIWETQYF. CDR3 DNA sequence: TGTGCCAGCAGCCAAGAGACAGAAAAACCTTTCATTTGGGAGACCCAGTACTTC.

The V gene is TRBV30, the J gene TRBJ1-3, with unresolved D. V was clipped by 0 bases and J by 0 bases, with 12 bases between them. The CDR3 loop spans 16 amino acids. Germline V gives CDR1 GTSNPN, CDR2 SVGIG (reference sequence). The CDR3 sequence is CAWSVGVGSSGNTIYF. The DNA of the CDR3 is TGTGCCTGGAGTGTCGGAGTAGGTTCCTCTGGAAACACCATATATTTT.

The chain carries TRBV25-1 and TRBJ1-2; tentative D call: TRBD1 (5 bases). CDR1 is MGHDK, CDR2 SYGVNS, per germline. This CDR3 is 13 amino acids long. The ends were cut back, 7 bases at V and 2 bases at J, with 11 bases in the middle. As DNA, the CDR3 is TGTGCCAGCATAGGGGTAGGGAACTATGGCTACACCTTC. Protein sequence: CASIGVGNYGYTF.

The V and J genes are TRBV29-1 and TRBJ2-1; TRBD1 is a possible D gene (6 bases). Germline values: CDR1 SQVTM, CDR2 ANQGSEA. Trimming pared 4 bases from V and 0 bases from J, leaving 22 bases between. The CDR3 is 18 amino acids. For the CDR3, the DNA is TGCAGCGTTGGCAGGGGAACAGGTTTCACAAGCTCCTACAATGAGCAGTTCTTC. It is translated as CSVGRGTGFTSSYNEQFF.